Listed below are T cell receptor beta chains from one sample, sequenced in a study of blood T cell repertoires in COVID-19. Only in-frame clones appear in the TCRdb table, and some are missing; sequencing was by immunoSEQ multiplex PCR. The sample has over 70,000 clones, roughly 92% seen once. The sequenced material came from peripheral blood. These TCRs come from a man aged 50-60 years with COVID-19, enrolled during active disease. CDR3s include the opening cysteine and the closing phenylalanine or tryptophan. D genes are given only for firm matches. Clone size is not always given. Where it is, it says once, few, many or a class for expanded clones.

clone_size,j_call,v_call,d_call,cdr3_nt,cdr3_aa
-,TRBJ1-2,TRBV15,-,TGTGCCACCAGCAGAGATAGAGCAGGCTATGGCTACACCTTC,CATSRDRAGYGYTF
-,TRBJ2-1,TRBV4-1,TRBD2,TGCGCCAGCAGCCAAGGGGGGGGGTCCTACAATGAGCAGTTCTTC,CASSQGGGSYNEQFF
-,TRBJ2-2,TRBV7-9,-,TGTGCCAGCAGCTTGGCAGGGCCCGGGGAGCTGTTTTTT,CASSLAGPGELFF
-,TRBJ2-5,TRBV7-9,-,TGTGCCAGCAGCTTAATTCCGGGTCTCCAAGAGACCCAGTACTTC,CASSLIPGLQETQYF
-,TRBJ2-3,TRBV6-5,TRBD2,TGTGCCAGCAATTTACTAGCGGGAGCTTCAGATACGCAGTATTTT,CASNLLAGASDTQYF
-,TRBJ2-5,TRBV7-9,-,TGTGCCAGCAGCTCGCGGGGAGGTTGGGAGACCCAGTACTTC,CASSSRGGWETQYF
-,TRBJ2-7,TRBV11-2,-,TGTGCCAGCAGCTTAGATTTACTAGCTTATAAGTACGAGCAGTACTTC,CASSLDLLAYKYEQYF
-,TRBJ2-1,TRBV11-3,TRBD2,TGTGCCAGCAGCTTTCGCGGGAGAGGGCTGGGGAATGAGCAGTTCTTC,CASSFRGRGLGNEQFF
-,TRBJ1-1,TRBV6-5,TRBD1,TGTGCCAGCAGTTACTCGACAGGGGAATGGGGCACTGAAGCTTTCTTT,CASSYSTGEWGTEAFF
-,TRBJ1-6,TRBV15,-,TGTGCCACCAGCAGAGAATCGGATTCACCCCTCCACTTT,CATSRESDSPLHF
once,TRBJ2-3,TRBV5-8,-,TGTGCCAGCAGCTTCCCAGGGGCTCATACCACAGATACGCAGTATTTT,CASSFPGAHTTDTQYF
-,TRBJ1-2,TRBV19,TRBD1,TGTGCCAGTAGTAGCTACCGGGACAGCGGTAGCTATGGCTACACCTTC,CASSSYRDSGSYGYTF
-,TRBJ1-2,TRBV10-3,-,TGTGCCATCCATTCAGGCAGGACAGAATTGGATGGCTACACCTTC,CAIHSGRTELDGYTF
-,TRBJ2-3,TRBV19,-,TGTGCCAGTAGTGGCAGCGGAGCTAGCACAGATACGCAGTATTTT,CASSGSGASTDTQYF
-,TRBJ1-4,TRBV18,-,TGTGCCAGCTCACCAACAGGGAAGAATGAAAAACTGTTTTTT,CASSPTGKNEKLFF
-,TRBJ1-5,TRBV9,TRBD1,TGTGCCAGCAGCGTCAGTGGGGGAAACAGGGGAGAGGCCAATCAGCCCCAGCATTTT,CASSVSGGNRGEANQPQHF
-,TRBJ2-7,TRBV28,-,TGTGCCAGCAGTTTGAGAACCTACGAGCAGTACTTC,CASSLRTYEQYF
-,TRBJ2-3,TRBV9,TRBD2,TGTGCCAGCAGCGTAGCGGGAGGTAAGGCAGATACGCAGTATTTT,CASSVAGGKADTQYF
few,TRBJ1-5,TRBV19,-,TGTGCCAGTAGTCTAGGCGGGGGGCGCCAGCCCCAGCATTTT,CASSLGGGRQPQHF
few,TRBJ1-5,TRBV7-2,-,TGTGCCAGCACCCGAGGAGGGACGGAGCCCCAGCATTTT,CASTRGGTEPQHF
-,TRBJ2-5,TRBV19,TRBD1,TGTGCCAGTAGTCCTAGACAGGGAGCAGAGACCCAGTACTTC,CASSPRQGAETQYF
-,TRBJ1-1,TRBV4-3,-,TGCGCCAGCAGCCCTTCTTCAGGGTCGGTCACTGAAGCTTTCTTT,CASSPSSGSVTEAFF
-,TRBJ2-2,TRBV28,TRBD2,TGTGCCAGCAGTTTAGGACTAGCAGCAACCGGGGAGCTGTTTTTT,CASSLGLAATGELFF
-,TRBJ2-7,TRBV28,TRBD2,TGTGCCAGCAGTTTAATGGGGGAGGGCGGGTCCTACGAGCAGTACTTC,CASSLMGEGGSYEQYF
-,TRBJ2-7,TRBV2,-,TGTGCCAGCAGTGACAGGGCCTTCTCCTACGAGCAGTACTTC,CASSDRAFSYEQYF
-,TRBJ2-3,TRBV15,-,TGTGCCACCAGCGGTGGACTGGGCCCTAGCACAGATACGCAGTATTTT,CATSGGLGPSTDTQYF
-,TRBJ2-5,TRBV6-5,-,TGTGCCAGCAGCCGGGGGAGCCAAGAGACCCAGTACTTC,CASSRGSQETQYF